Below, 30 T cell receptor beta chains from the same sample are listed, as sequenced in a study of blood T cell repertoires in COVID-19. Measured with immunoSEQ multiplex PCR; TCRdb has only the in-frame clones, and not every one. In the table there are about 200,000 clones, around four fifths of which are singletons. The sample taken for sequencing was peripheral blood. The receptors were sampled from a human donor with acute or convalescent COVID-19. The donor label of this sample is uncertain.

The rearrangement uses TRBV2 and TRBJ1-4, with D unresolved. Per germline, CDR1 SNHLY and CDR2 FYNNEI. The CDR3 runs to 14 residues. V was pared by 4 bases and J by 8 bases, with 14 bases between. In DNA, the CDR3 is TGTGCCAGCAGTGTCACGGGGATAGGGGAAAAACTGTTTTTT. As protein: CASSVTGIGEKLFF.

This clone was observed a handful of times. The genes are TRBV19 and TRBJ2-3, with 11 nucleotides matching TRBD2. CDR1 is LNHDA, CDR2 SQIVND, per germline (reference sequence). J gave up 6 bases and V 6 bases, and 11 bases lay outside the gene matches. The CDR3 loop spans 16 amino acids. Here the CDR3 reads CASSTDSGRAVDTQYF. Written as DNA, the CDR3 is TGTGCCAGTAGCACTGATAGCGGGAGGGCCGTCGATACGCAGTATTTT.

The rearrangement uses TRBV11-2 and TRBJ2-3; D is uncertain. This CDR3 comprises 12 residues. Germline values: CDR1 SGHAT, CDR2 FQNNGV. Trimming removed 4 bases from V and 4 bases from J, with 6 bases in between. The CDR3 DNA sequence: TGTGCCAGCAGCTGGCCTGCAGATACGCAGTATTTT. This translates into CASSWPADTQYF.

V and J are TRBV6-5 and TRBJ1-1, with 12 positions matching TRBD1. Germline V gene sequence: CDR1 MNHEY, CDR2 SVGAGI. The CDR3 totals 15 residues. V lost 5 bases and J lost 4; bases outside the gene matches: 5. CDR3 sequence (DNA): TGTGCCAGCAGTCCCGGGACAGGGGGCTTCACTGAAGCTTTCTTT. Protein: CASSPGTGGFTEAFF.

The gene calls are TRBV4-3 and TRBJ1-2; TRBD1 matches 9 bases. CDR3 size: 14 residues. The germline V gene encodes CDR1 LGHNA and CDR2 YSLEER. With 0 bases clipped from V and 7 bases from J, the junction kept 3 bases outside the gene matches. CDR3 protein: CASSQDLGQGGYTF. The CDR3 DNA is TGCGCCAGCAGCCAAGATCTGGGACAGGGTGGCTACACCTTC.

The genes are TRBV4-1 and TRBJ2-7; D possibly corresponds to TRBD1 (6 bases). This CDR3 spans 16 amino acids. The V end lost 4 bases, the J end lost 3 bases, and 19 bases lay between the germline ends. The germline V gene encodes CDR1 MGHRA and CDR2 YSYEKL. CDR3 region: CASSRPGGLARYEQYF. CDR3 nucleotides: TGCGCCAGCAGCCGACCTGGGGGCCTAGCCCGCTACGAGCAGTACTTC.

The chain couples TRBV20-1 to TRBJ2-1; 9 bases are a match to TRBD1. The germline V gene encodes CDR1 DFQATT and CDR2 SNEGSKA (reference sequence). This CDR3 spans 15 amino acids. The V segment lost 3 bases and the J segment 4 bases; nucleotides outside the gene matches: 7. The CDR3 reads CSASSGTGRYNEQFF. CDR3 nucleotide sequence: TGCAGTGCTAGTTCCGGGACAGGGCGGTACAATGAGCAGTTCTTC.

The chain joins TRBV9 to TRBJ2-1; TRBD1 matches at 7 bases. Germline lookup yields CDR1 SGDLS and CDR2 YYNGEE. V was clipped by 2 bases and J by 10 bases; unmatched bases: 9. The CDR3 totals 14 residues. The CDR3 region has the DNA TGTGCCAGCAGCGTTGGGACAGCCCGGGCCGAGCAGTTCTTC. Its translation: CASSVGTARAEQFF.

The chain carries TRBV15 and TRBJ1-5; 10 bases agree with TRBD1. The V gene end was trimmed by 8 bases and the J gene end by 4 bases; junction bases not matched to a gene: 5. Germline V lookup: CDR1 LNHNV, CDR2 YYDKDF (reference sequence). This CDR3 region has 14 residues. The DNA of the CDR3 is TGTGCCACCGAAAGACAGGGGGCGAATCAGCCCCAGCATTTT. It codes for CATERQGANQPQHF.

This chain uses TRBV9 with TRBJ1-1; D is unclear. Germline values: CDR1 SGDLS, CDR2 YYNGEE. The CDR3 totals 13 residues. V lost 0 bases and J 1 base, leaving 4 bases between the germline ends. The CDR3 loop is CASSVAQNTEAFF. In DNA form, the CDR3 reads TGTGCCAGCAGCGTAGCACAGAACACTGAAGCTTTCTTT.

V usage is TRBV3-1 (or the pseudogene TRBV3-2) and J usage is TRBJ1-6, with D unresolved. Trimming shortened V by 0 bases and J by 7 bases, and 7 bases separated the two germline ends. Germline V gene lookup returns CDR1 LGHDT and CDR2 YNNKEL (reference sequence). This CDR3 region has 14 residues. CDR3 region: CASSQDYGNSPLHF. CDR3 DNA: TGTGCCAGCAGCCAAGATTACGGGAATTCACCCCTCCACTTT.

The V and J genes are TRBV24-1 and TRBJ2-1; 9 nucleotides line up with TRBD2. Germline CDR1 reads KGHDR; CDR2 reads SFDVKD. V was clipped by 5 bases and J by 0 bases; unmatched bases: 7. The CDR3 is 17 residues long. This CDR3 is CATSALPTSGSYNEQFF. CDR3 nucleotides: TGTGCCACCAGTGCCCTCCCGACTAGCGGCTCCTACAATGAGCAGTTCTTC.

This chain uses TRBV2 with TRBJ1-5; 9 nucleotides align to TRBD1. The CDR3 consists of 14 residues. Trimming removed 5 bases from V and 7 bases from J; junction bases left unmatched: 6. Germline CDR1 reads SNHLY; CDR2 reads FYNNEI. The CDR3 spells CASSLGQGEQPQHF. The CDR3 DNA reads TGTGCCAGCAGTTTGGGACAGGGAGAACAGCCCCAGCATTTT.

This clone has ten or more counts. This rearrangement joins TRBV15 to TRBJ2-1, with 8 bases matching TRBD2. Germline V CDR1 and CDR2: LNHNV, YYDKDF (reference sequence). V was clipped by 1 base and J by 8 bases; unmatched bases: 16. The CDR3 spans 18 residues. CDR3 nucleotide sequence: TGTGCCACCAGCAGAGCCCCCCTCCCGGGAGGGGGAGGGGATGAGCAGTTCTTC. Amino acids: CATSRAPLPGGGGDEQFF.

This chain links TRBV7-3 with TRBJ2-7, with D perhaps TRBD1 (6 bases). The V and J ends lost 0 bases and 5 bases respectively, with 14 bases between them. CDR3 length: 15 residues. Germline CDR1 and CDR2: SGHTA and FQGTGA. The CDR3 bases are TGTGCCAGCAGCTTAACTATCCAGGGGACGCACGAGCAGTACTTC. Its translation: CASSLTIQGTHEQYF.

The rearrangement uses TRBV11-3 and TRBJ2-7, with 9 bases that match TRBD1. This CDR3 is 15 amino acids long. Germline CDR1 reads SGHNT; CDR2 reads YENEEA. V lost 4 bases and J lost 5; bases outside the gene matches: 9. CDR3 bases: TGTGCCAGCAGCTCCTCGGGACAGGGAGGGGACGAGCAGTACTTC. Amino acid sequence: CASSSSGQGGDEQYF.

The chain combines TRBV5-4 with TRBJ1-2, with D possibly matching TRBD1 (6 bases). CDR1 and CDR2 from the germline V gene are SGHNT and YYREEE (reference sequence). V was cut by 3 bases and J by 2 bases, with 8 bases left in between. This CDR3 is 13 amino acids long. The CDR3 region has the DNA TGTGCCAGCAGCTCCGGACAGAACTATGGCTACACCTTC. Translating it yields CASSSGQNYGYTF. The complete variable domain, with remaining parts taken from reference TRBV5-4 and TRBJ1-2, reads ETGVTQSPTHLIKTRGQQVTLRCSSQSGHNTVSWYQQALGQGPQFIFQYYREEENGRGNFPPRFSGLQFPNYSSELNVNALELDDSALYLCASSSGQNYGYTFGSGTRLTVV.

CDR3 loop: CASSLLAGGPYNEQFF. In DNA, the CDR3 is TGTGCCAGCAGCTTATTAGCGGGAGGGCCTTACAATGAGCAGTTCTTC. The rearrangement uses TRBV11-2 and TRBJ2-1; 11 bases fit TRBD2. There are 16 residues in the CDR3. CDR1 and CDR2 (germline): SGHAT, FQNNGV. The V gene end was trimmed by 2 bases and the J gene end by 4 bases; junction bases not matched to a gene: 4.

This clone was observed a single time. The chain is built from TRBV27 and TRBJ1-2; TRBD1 matches at 7 bases. There are 15 residues in the CDR3. V shed 1 base and J 4 bases; nucleotides not matched to a gene: 6. Per the germline V gene, CDR1 is MNHEY and CDR2 is SMNVEV (reference sequence). The CDR3: CASSLLEGAGYGYTF. DNA for the CDR3: TGTGCCAGCAGTTTATTGGAGGGGGCAGGCTATGGCTACACCTTC.

This clone was seen a single time. This chain connects TRBV20-1 to TRBJ2-1, with D possibly matching TRBD1 (5 bases). CDR3 length equals 13 residues. Germline values: CDR1 DFQATT, CDR2 SNEGSKA (reference sequence). V lost 3 bases to trimming and J lost 2 bases, with 8 bases between them. CDR3: CSASAGTYNEQFF. CDR3 in DNA: TGCAGTGCTAGTGCAGGGACCTACAATGAGCAGTTCTTC.

V and J are TRBV5-1 and TRBJ1-1; possible D gene TRBD1, 6 bases. CDR1 and CDR2 from the germline V gene are SGHRS and YFSETQ. This CDR3 is built from 15 residues. The ends were cut back, 4 bases at V and 0 bases at J, with 13 bases in the middle. The CDR3: CASSPGTIMNTEAFF. CDR3 sequence (DNA): TGCGCCAGCAGCCCCGGGACAATCATGAACACTGAAGCTTTCTTT.

The chain links TRBV27 to TRBJ1-1; TRBD1 is a possible D gene (6 bases). The CDR3 sequence is 15 residues long. The V gene lost 5 bases and the J gene lost 3 bases, with 16 bases spanning the gap. Germline values: CDR1 MNHEY, CDR2 SMNVEV (reference sequence). The CDR3 loop reads CASSLSGTLHTEAFF. The CDR3 DNA reads TGTGCCAGCAGTCTCTCCGGGACACTACACACTGAAGCTTTCTTT.

The J gene is TRBJ2-2, the V gene TRBV7-2; 9 nucleotides line up with TRBD2. After removal of 5 bases from V and 7 bases from J, the junction contained 14 bases not matched to a gene. The CDR3 spans 17 residues. Germline V CDR1 and CDR2: SGHTA, FQGNSA. In DNA form, the CDR3 reads TGTGCCAGCAGCCCTCTAGGGACTAGCTTGTCGGGCGGGGAGCTGTTTTTT. This translates into CASSPLGTSLSGGELFF.

The V call is TRBV5-8, the J call TRBJ1-6; no reliable D call. The CDR3 totals 16 residues. The ends were cut back, 5 bases at V and 8 bases at J, with 20 bases in the middle. From germline, CDR1 is SGHTS and CDR2 YDEGEE. The CDR3 reads CASRPLRVLVDSPLHF. In DNA form, the CDR3 reads TGTGCCAGCAGACCATTACGAGTTCTGGTCGATTCACCCCTCCACTTT.

The genes are TRBV5-1 and TRBJ2-1; D not certain. V lost 0 bases and J lost 6, with 10 bases in between. Germline assignment: CDR1 SGHRS and CDR2 YFSETQ. This CDR3 has 14 amino acids. CDR3 in DNA: TGCGCCAGCAGCTTGGTGCTAGGTGGCAATGAGCAGTTCTTC. This gives the protein CASSLVLGGNEQFF. Using reference TRBV5-1 and TRBJ2-1 for the parts outside the CDR3, the full variable domain is KAGVTQTPRYLIKTRGQQVTLSCSPISGHRSVSWYQQTPGQGLQFLFEYFSETQRNKGNFPGRFSGRQFSNSRSEMNVSTLELGDSALYLCASSLVLGGNEQFFGPGTRLTVL.

The gene calls are TRBV6-6 and TRBJ1-2; a weak D match, TRBD1 (6 bases). Germline assignment: CDR1 MNHNY and CDR2 SVGAGI (reference sequence). The V end was cut by 6 bases, the J end by 1 base, with 15 bases between. This CDR3 region has 15 residues. CDR3: CASSGQTLLNYGYTF. The CDR3 DNA reads as TGTGCCAGCAGCGGACAGACCCTACTTAACTATGGCTACACCTTC.

J is TRBJ2-3 and V is TRBV6-2 or TRBV6-3; D is possibly TRBD2 (6 bases). The V end lost 5 bases, the J end lost 6 bases, and 15 bases lay between the germline ends. The V gene's germline CDR1 is MNHEY and CDR2 SVGEGT. CDR3 length: 14 residues. The CDR3 region has the DNA TGTGCCAGCAGTCTACTAGCATGGTGGGATACGCAGTATTTT. It specifies CASSLLAWWDTQYF.

This clone appeared once. V is TRBV7-2 and J is TRBJ2-7, with D uncertain. The CDR3 contains 14 residues. V was trimmed by 2 bases and J by 3 bases, leaving 11 bases between them. The germline gives CDR1 SGHTA, CDR2 FQGNSA. The CDR3, as DNA: TGTGCCAGCAGCTTAACGGAGTCATACTACGAGCAGTACTTC. Residues: CASSLTESYYEQYF.

On this clone: Other DNA sequences in the sample encode the same CDR3. The rearrangement uses TRBV10-1 and TRBJ2-1, with D perhaps matching TRBD2 (6 bases). The CDR3 length is 14 residues. From germline, CDR1 is WNHNN and CDR2 SYGVQD (reference sequence). Between the trimmed V and J ends, which lost 4 bases and 4 bases, there was a span of 11 bases. The CDR3 coding sequence is TGCGCCAGCAGTGCGGGAGTTGGGTACAATGAGCAGTTCTTC. Amino acids: CASSAGVGYNEQFF.

This clone was seen once. V usage is TRBV27 and J usage is TRBJ2-7; a possible D gene is TRBD1 (7 bases). The germline CDR1 and CDR2 sequences are MNHEY and SMNVEV (reference sequence). This CDR3 has 15 amino acids. V was pared by 2 bases and J by 3 bases, with 14 bases between. The CDR3 DNA reads as TGTGCCAGCAGTTTAGTCAGGGGGGCTGGCTACGAGCAGTACTTC. Translation: CASSLVRGAGYEQYF.